This T cell receptor (beta chain) is from a study of shared clonotypes between healthy human individuals. Study-level background: The plates for each donor numbered three CD4 naive, three CD4 memory, two CD8 naive and one CD8 memory.

Naive-designated CD8 cells lacked CD45RO, were positively enriched for CCR7, and omitted terminally differentiated effector memory CD45RA+ cells. Donors were healthy HIV-negative adults without recently reported acute infections or vaccinations. This clone was found once. The assay was immunoSEQ multiplex PCR, and TCRdb's table has in-frame clones only and misses some. The table shows 550,000 to 750,000 clones, with roughly nine tenths occurring only once. This TCR came from a man aged 25-45 years in good health. The sequenced sample was naive CD8+ T cells sorted from blood.

CDR3 sequence (DNA): TGTGCCAGCAGTTACTCCGCTAGCGGCTCCTACAATGAGCAGTTCTTC. Translated: CASSYSASGSYNEQFF. V is TRBV6-5 and J is TRBJ2-1; 7 bases agree with TRBD2. Germline CDR1 MNHEY, CDR2 SVGAGI. This CDR3 region has 16 residues. V lost 0 bases and J lost 0; bases outside the gene matches: 2.